The rows below give T cell receptor beta chains drawn from one sample of a study of blood T cell repertoires in COVID-19. Assay used: immunoSEQ multiplex PCR; TCRdb lists only in-frame clones, some missing. In the table there are approximately 100,000 clones, about 87% of which are singletons. The sample was peripheral blood. The receptors stem from a woman aged 50 to 60 with acute or convalescent COVID-19. Each CDR3 is given with its conserved first and last residue. The order of the fields is V gene, J gene, D gene, clone size, CDR3 length, CDR3 protein, CDR3 DNA. A D gene is named only where the DNA matches it firmly. Some rows have no size entry. The others give once, few or many, or a class for an expanded clone.

TRBV3-1/TRBV3-2	TRBJ2-2	TRBD2	NA	17	CASSQDLTSGNTGELFF	TGTGCCAGCAGCCAAGATTTGACTAGCGGGAACACCGGGGAGCTGTTTTTT
TRBV7-9	TRBJ1-1	NA	NA	13	CASSQWQYTEAFF	TGTGCCAGCAGTCAATGGCAGTACACTGAAGCTTTCTTT
TRBV18	TRBJ1-2	TRBD1	once	20	CASSPDVGSGTGNSNYGYTF	TGTGCCAGCTCACCAGACGTCGGATCCGGGACAGGAAACTCTAACTATGGCTACACCTTC
TRBV6-5	TRBJ1-1	NA	NA	16	CASSYPHIPSNTEAFF	TGTGCCAGCAGTTACCCGCACATCCCGTCAAACACTGAAGCTTTCTTT
TRBV24-1	TRBJ1-2	NA	NA	15	CATPNRVRENYGYTF	TGTGCCACCCCCAACCGGGTCCGGGAAAACTATGGCTACACCTTC
TRBV11-2	TRBJ2-1	NA	once	13	CASSSLTGTEQFF	TGTGCCAGCAGCTCGCTAACAGGGACTGAGCAGTTCTTC
TRBV5-1	TRBJ1-5	NA	NA	15	CASSLGAGPNQPQHF	TGCGCCAGCAGCTTGGGGGCAGGGCCCAATCAGCCCCAGCATTTT
TRBV18	TRBJ1-2	NA	NA	14	CASSPGQGGYGYTF	TGTGCCAGCTCACCGGGGCAGGGCGGCTATGGCTACACCTTC
TRBV5-1	TRBJ1-1	TRBD1	NA	15	CASSLAGTGGVEAFF	TGCGCCAGCAGCTTGGCCGGGACAGGGGGCGTGGAAGCTTTCTTT
TRBV7-8	TRBJ1-5	NA	NA	13	CASSVTVNQPQHF	TGTGCCAGCAGCGTGACAGTAAATCAGCCCCAGCATTTT
TRBV19	TRBJ1-5	NA	once	15	CASSIDNDSYQPQHF	TGTGCCAGTAGTATAGACAACGACTCATATCAGCCCCAGCATTTT
TRBV19	TRBJ1-4	NA	few	18	CASSISYSGPGNNEKLFF	TGTGCCAGTAGTATAAGTTATTCAGGGCCAGGAAATAATGAAAAACTGTTTTTT
TRBV11-2	TRBJ1-5	NA	NA	13	CASSELPSMPQHF	TGTGCCAGCAGCGAACTCCCCTCGATGCCCCAGCATTTT
TRBV5-6	TRBJ1-2	TRBD1	once	14	CASSSGQTNYGYTF	TGTGCCAGCAGCTCGGGACAGACTAACTATGGCTACACCTTC
TRBV6-5	TRBJ2-7	NA	NA	15	CASSPITEGTYEQYF	TGTGCCAGCAGTCCTATTACTGAGGGGACTTACGAGCAGTACTTC
TRBV11-3	TRBJ1-1	NA	NA	13	CASSLTENTEAFF	TGTGCCAGCAGCTTAACAGAGAACACTGAAGCTTTCTTT
TRBV5-1	TRBJ1-1	TRBD1	NA	14	CASSFQGVGTEAFF	TGCGCCAGCAGCTTTCAGGGGGTTGGAACTGAAGCTTTCTTT
TRBV14	TRBJ1-2	NA	NA	15	CASSPQGRGGYGYTF	TGTGCCAGCAGCCCGCAGGGGCGCGGAGGCTATGGCTACACCTTC
TRBV7-3	TRBJ1-1	NA	NA	14	CASSPGRGNTEAFF	TGTGCCAGCAGCCCGGGCCGGGGGAACACTGAAGCTTTCTTT
TRBV29-1	TRBJ2-3	TRBD2	NA	13	CSVGLAEGDTQYF	TGCAGCGTTGGACTAGCGGAGGGAGATACGCAGTATTTT